This T cell receptor beta chain was sequenced in a study of blood T cell repertoires in COVID-19. In the study overall: The samples span acute and convalescent COVID-19 from the United States, Italy and Spain. PBMCs, B-cell-depleted T cells, or T cells were the source of the cDNA or gDNA that made up the material.

The CDR3 extends over 19 amino acids. Germline lookup yields CDR1 SNHLY and CDR2 FYNNEI. V lost 5 bases to trimming and J lost 0 bases; unmatched junction nucleotides: 14. Original data processing: Amplified reference gene primers provided the basis for estimating nucleated cell counts. TCRdb's table, derived via immunoSEQ multiplex PCR, lists solely in-frame clones and lacks some. That table gives V, J and clone size, and the DNA gave D and trimming. Among some 190,000 clones, around 85% were seen once, and the ten largest hold 6.9%. The sequenced sample was peripheral blood. The V and J genes are TRBV2 and TRBJ2-3; 10 bases agree with TRBD2. The sequence was collected from a man older than 75 with COVID-19, enrolled during active disease. CDR3 loop: CASSPGASGGLSSTDTQYF. As DNA, the CDR3 is TGTGCCAGCAGTCCTGGGGCTAGCGGGGGACTATCTAGCACAGATACGCAGTATTTT.